Given below is one T cell receptor (beta chain) in context. The antigen remains unidentified. According to the study, TCR beta libraries were built with iRepertoire HTBI primers and CDR3-region Arm-PCR. TCRdb reprocessed the multiplex PCR reads via MiXCR and lists one record per CDR3 protein. The sample shows around 250,000 distinct CDR3 sequences, around 16% of them seen only once. Time point defined: newly diagnosed GD, antithyroid drugs for less than 3 months. Making the TCR library involved RNA that had been extracted from PBMCs. The data belong to a study of regulatory T cells in long-lasting Graves disease. The study's findings and limits: With 2,741 shared public clonotypes, persistent patients exceeded new patients, who shared more than 750.

This clonotype was obtained from a female donor with Graves disease. Here the sequenced sample was peripheral blood mononuclear cells (PBMCs), taken at new diagnosis, from a patient treated with antithyroid drugs.

CDR3 coding DNA: TGCAGTGCTAGATCCGGGACTAGCGGGAGGATCGACGAGCAGTACTTC. Translation gives CSARSGTSGRIDEQYF. V usage is TRBV20-1 and J usage is TRBJ2-7; TRBD2 matches at 15 bases. The V gene's germline CDR1 is DFQATT and CDR2 SNEGSKA (reference sequence). Trimming cost V 2 bases and J 5 bases; bases outside gene matches: 7. This CDR3 comprises 16 residues.